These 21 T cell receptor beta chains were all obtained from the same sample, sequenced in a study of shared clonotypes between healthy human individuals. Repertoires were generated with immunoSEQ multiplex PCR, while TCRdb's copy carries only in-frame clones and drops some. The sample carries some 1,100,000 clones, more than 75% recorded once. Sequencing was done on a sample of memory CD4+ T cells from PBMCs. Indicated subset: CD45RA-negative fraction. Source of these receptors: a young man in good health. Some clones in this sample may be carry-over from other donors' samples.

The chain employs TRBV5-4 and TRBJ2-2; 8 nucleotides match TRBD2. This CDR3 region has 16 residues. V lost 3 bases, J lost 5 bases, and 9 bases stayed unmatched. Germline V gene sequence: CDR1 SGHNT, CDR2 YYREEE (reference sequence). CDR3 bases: TGTGCCAGCAGCTCCTCCAGCGGGAGTGGGACCGGGGAGCTGTTTTTT. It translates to CASSSSSGSGTGELFF.

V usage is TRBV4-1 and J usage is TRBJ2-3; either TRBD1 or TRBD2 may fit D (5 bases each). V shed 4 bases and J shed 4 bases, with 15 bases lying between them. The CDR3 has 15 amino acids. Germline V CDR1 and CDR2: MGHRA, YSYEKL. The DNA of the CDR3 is TGCGCCAGCAGCCCCCATGGGGCGGGCCCAGATACGCAGTATTTT. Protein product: CASSPHGAGPDTQYF.

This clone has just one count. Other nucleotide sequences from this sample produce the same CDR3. The DNA for the CDR3 is TGTGCCAGTAGTATCCTCAGGGGGGAGACCCAGTACTTC. Translated, it gives CASSILRGETQYF. The J gene is TRBJ2-5, the V gene TRBV19; 7 bases line up with TRBD1. V shed 3 bases and J 5 bases; nucleotides not matched to a gene: 3. Germline CDR1 and CDR2: LNHDA and SQIVND (reference sequence). CDR3 length equals 13 residues.

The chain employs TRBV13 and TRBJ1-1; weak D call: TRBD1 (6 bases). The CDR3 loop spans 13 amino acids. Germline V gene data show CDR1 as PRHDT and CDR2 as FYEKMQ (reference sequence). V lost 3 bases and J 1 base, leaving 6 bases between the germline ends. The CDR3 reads CASSFRGNTEAFF. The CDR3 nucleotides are TGTGCCAGCAGCTTCAGGGGGAACACTGAAGCTTTCTTT.

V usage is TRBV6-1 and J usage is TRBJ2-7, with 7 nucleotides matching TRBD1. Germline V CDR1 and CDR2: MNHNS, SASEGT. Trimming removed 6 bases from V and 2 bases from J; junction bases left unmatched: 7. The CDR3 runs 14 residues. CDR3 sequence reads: CASSPRDRPYEQYF. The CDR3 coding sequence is TGTGCCAGCAGCCCCCGGGACAGACCCTACGAGCAGTACTTC.

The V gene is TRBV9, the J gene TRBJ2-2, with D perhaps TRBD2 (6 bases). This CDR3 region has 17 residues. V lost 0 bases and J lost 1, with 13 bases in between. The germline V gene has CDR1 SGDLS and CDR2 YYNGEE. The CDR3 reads CASSVGGGYENTGELFF. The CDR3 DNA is TGTGCCAGCAGCGTAGGCGGAGGGTATGAGAACACCGGGGAGCTGTTTTTT.

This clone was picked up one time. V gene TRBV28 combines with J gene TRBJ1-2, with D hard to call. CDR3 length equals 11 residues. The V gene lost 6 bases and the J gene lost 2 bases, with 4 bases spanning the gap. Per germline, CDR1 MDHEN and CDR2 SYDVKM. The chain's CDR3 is CASRINYGYTF. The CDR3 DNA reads TGTGCCAGCAGAATCAACTATGGCTACACCTTC.

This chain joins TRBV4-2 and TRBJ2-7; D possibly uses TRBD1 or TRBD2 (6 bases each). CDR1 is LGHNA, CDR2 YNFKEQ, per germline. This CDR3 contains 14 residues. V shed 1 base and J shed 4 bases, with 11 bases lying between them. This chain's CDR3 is CASSQGGALYEQYF. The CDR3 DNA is TGTGCCAGCAGCCAAGGGGGGGCCTTATACGAGCAGTACTTC.

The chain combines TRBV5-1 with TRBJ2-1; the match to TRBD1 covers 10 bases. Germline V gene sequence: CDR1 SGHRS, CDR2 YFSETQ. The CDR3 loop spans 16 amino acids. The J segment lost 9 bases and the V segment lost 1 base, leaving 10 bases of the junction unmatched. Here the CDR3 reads CASSLSPGQGPGEQFF. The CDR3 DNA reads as TGCGCCAGCAGCTTGTCTCCGGGACAGGGGCCCGGTGAGCAGTTCTTC.

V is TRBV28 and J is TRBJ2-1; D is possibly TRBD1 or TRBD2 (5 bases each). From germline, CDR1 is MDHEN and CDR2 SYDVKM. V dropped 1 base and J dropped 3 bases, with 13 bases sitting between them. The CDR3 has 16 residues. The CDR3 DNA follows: TGTGCCAGCAGTTTATCCGTTTTGGGGGACTACAATGAGCAGTTCTTC. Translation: CASSLSVLGDYNEQFF.

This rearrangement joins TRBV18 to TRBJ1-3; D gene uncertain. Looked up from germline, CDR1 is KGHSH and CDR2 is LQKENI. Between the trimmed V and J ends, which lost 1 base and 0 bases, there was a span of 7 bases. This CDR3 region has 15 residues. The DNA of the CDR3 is TGTGCCAGCTCACCACGGAGAGACTCTGGAAACACCATATATTTT. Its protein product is CASSPRRDSGNTIYF.

CDR3 in DNA: TGTGCCAGCAGTGGACAGGCCGAAACCTATGGCTACACCTTC. Its protein is CASSGQAETYGYTF. This sequence joins TRBV6-1 and TRBJ1-2, with D perhaps TRBD1 (6 bases). The CDR3 sequence is 14 residues long. CDR1 and CDR2 (germline): MNHNS, SASEGT. V dropped 4 bases and J dropped 4 bases, with 13 bases sitting between them.

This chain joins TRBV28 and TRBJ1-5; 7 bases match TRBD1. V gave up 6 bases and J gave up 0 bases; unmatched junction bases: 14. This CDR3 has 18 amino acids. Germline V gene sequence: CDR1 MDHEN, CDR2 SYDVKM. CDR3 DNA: TGTGCCAGCAGCTCCACGAGACAGGGCGGGTATAGCAATCAGCCCCAGCATTTT. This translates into CASSSTRQGGYSNQPQHF.

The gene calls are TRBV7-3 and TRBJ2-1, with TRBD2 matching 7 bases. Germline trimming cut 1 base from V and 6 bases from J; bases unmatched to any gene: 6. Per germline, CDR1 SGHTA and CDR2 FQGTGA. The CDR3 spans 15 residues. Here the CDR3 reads CASSLNAGVGNEQFF. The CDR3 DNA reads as TGTGCCAGCAGCTTAAACGCGGGAGTGGGCAATGAGCAGTTCTTC.

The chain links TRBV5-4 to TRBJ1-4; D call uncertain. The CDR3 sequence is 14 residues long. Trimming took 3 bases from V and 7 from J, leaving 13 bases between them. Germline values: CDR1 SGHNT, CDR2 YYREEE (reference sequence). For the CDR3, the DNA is TGTGCCAGCAGCTCCATCCCCGCAGCTGAAAAACTGTTTTTT. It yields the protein CASSSIPAAEKLFF.

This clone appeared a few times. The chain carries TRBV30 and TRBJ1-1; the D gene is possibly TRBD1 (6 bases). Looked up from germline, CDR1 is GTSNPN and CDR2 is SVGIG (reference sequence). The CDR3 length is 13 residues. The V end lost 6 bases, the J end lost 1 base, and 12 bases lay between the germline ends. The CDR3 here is CACGGPRNTEAFF. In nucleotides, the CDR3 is TGTGCCTGTGGGGGGCCTAGGAACACTGAAGCTTTCTTT.

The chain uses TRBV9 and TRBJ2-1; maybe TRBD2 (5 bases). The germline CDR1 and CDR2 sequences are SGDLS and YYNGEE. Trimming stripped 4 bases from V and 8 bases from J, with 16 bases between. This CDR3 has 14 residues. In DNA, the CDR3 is TGTGCCAGCAGCCGCCGCGACTATATATATGAGCAGTTCTTC. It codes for CASSRRDYIYEQFF.

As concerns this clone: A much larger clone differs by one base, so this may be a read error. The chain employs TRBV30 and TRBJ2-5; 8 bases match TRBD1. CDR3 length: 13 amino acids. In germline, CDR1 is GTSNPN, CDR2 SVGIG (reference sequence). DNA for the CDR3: TGTGCCTGGACCCGGACAGGGAAAGAGACCCAGCACTTC. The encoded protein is CAWTRTGKETQHF.

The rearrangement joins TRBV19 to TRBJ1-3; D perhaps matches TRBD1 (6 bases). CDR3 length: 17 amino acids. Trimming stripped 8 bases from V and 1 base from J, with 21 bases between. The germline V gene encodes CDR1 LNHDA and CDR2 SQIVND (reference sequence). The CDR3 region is CASPLLNRATSGNTIYF. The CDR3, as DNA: TGTGCCAGTCCACTCCTAAACAGGGCCACATCTGGAAACACCATATATTTT.

The CDR3, as DNA: TGTGCCAGCAGTTTATCCCCGGACGGGGACCCCAATCAGCCCCAGCATTTT. It is translated as CASSLSPDGDPNQPQHF. The chain recombines TRBV27 with TRBJ1-5; TRBD1 is a possible D gene (5 bases). Between the trimmed V and J ends, which lost 0 bases and 3 bases, there was a span of 15 bases. This CDR3 contains 17 residues. Germline CDR1 MNHEY, CDR2 SMNVEV (reference sequence).

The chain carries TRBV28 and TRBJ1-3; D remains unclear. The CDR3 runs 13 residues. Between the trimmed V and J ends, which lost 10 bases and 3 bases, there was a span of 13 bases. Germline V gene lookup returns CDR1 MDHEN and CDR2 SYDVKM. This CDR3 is CATYSPGGNTIYF. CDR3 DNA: TGTGCCACCTATTCTCCTGGTGGAAACACCATATATTTT. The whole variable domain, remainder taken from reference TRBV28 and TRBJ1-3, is DVKVTQSSRYLVKRTGEKVFLECVQDMDHENMFWYRQDPGLGLRLIYFSYDVKMKEKGDIPEGYSVSREKKERFSLILESASTNQTSMYLCATYSPGGNTIYFGEGSWLTVV.